The T cell receptor (beta chain) under discussion was sequenced for a study of tumor-infiltrating lymphocytes in primary liver carcinoma. The wider study: Productive TCRbeta read counts per sample ran from roughly 3.5 to 7 million and were similar across tissue types.

This CDR3 has 15 amino acids. The germline CDR1 and CDR2 sequences are LGHNA and YNFKEQ. Alongside blood RNA obtained from unsorted whole blood, germline DNA was also extracted. At sampling, these chronic HBV carriers had received no treatment. Researchers reported drawing around 3.6 milliliters of peripheral blood before surgery. As for this clonotype: The antigen remains undetermined. A junction end diverges from the germline sequence, so it may reflect a read error.

Study results and caveats: Pairs of tumor regions overlapped more than tumor-adjacent and tumor-blood pairs did.

Priming with a constant-region primer yielded TCR beta cDNA from about 500 ng total RNA. Three rounds of nested multiplex PCR with slightly modified ARM-PCR produced TCR beta libraries. Primers for the first two PCR rounds were TRBV1-TRBV30 forward primers and a C-beta reverse primer (about 11 cycles per round). TCRdb passed the multiplex PCR reads through MiXCR, listing each CDR3 protein once. The sample lists about 180,000 distinct CDR3 sequences, 50% to 75% occurring once. The chain employs TRBV4-2 and TRBJ2-1; TRBD2 aligns across 8 bases. This TCR was recovered from a man aged 40-55 years with primary liver carcinoma and hepatitis B virus infection. The specimen was peripheral blood. The DNA of the CDR3 is TGTGCCAGCAGCCAAAGCAGCGGGAGCCACAATGAGCAGTCCTTC. Protein: CASSQSSGSHNEQSF.